The 5 T cell receptor beta chains given below trace back to one sample, sequenced in a study of a mutant IDH1 vaccine in newly diagnosed glioma. The antigens of these receptors remain unknown. Time point meaning: week 5, during vaccination. Vaccination used 300 ug of mutant IDH1 20-mer peptide per dose, with topical imiquimod. The method was immunoSEQ multiplex PCR; TCRdb's version includes in-frame clones alone and lacks a portion of them. Here the sample spans 45,000 to 70,000 clones, approximately 81% being singletons. Specimen: PBMCs, collected from a glioma patient whose treatment included an IDH1 peptide vaccine. The source is a man aged 30 to 45 with glioma.

The chain employs TRBV7-2 and TRBJ1-4; D is unresolved. There are 16 residues in the CDR3. Trimming removed 3 bases from V and 0 bases from J, with 11 bases in between. The germline V gene encodes CDR1 SGHTA and CDR2 FQGNSA. The CDR3 nucleotides are TGTGCCAGCAGCTTTCAGGCCCATGCAACTAATGAAAAACTGTTTTTT. Translation: CASSFQAHATNEKLFF.

The genes are TRBV6-5 and TRBJ2-7; 9 nucleotides agree with TRBD2. Germline CDR1 and CDR2: MNHEY and SVGAGI. CDR3 size: 14 residues. After removal of 6 bases from V and 3 bases from J, the junction contained 6 bases not matched to a gene. The DNA of the CDR3 is TGTGCCAGCAGAGGGACTAGCTTCCTCTACGAGCAGTACTTC. Protein sequence: CASRGTSFLYEQYF.

V usage is TRBV6-4 and J usage is TRBJ2-1, with 7 nucleotides matching TRBD2. Germline loops: CDR1 MRHNA, CDR2 SNTAGT. The junction had 1 base not matched to a gene; V was cut back by 2 bases and J by 6 bases. This CDR3 is built from 13 residues. The DNA of the CDR3 is TGTGCCAGCAGTGACACTAGCGTCAATGAGCAGTTCTTC. Translated: CASSDTSVNEQFF.

The chain combines TRBV29-1 with TRBJ1-2, with TRBD1 as a possible D gene (5 bases). The CDR3 covers 13 residues. Trimming stripped 6 bases from V and 0 bases from J, with 11 bases between. Germline-derived CDR1 and CDR2 are SQVTM and ANQGSEA. This chain's CDR3 is CSVRQSSNYGYTF. The CDR3 DNA reads as TGCAGCGTGAGACAGAGCTCTAACTATGGCTACACCTTC.

The rearrangement uses TRBV11-2 and TRBJ1-1, with a possible D match to TRBD1 (5 bases). Trimming removed 0 bases from V and 0 bases from J, with 8 bases in between. Germline CDR1 SGHAT, CDR2 FQNNGV. The CDR3 totals 15 residues. The CDR3 protein is CASSLEAGMNTEAFF. Here the CDR3 DNA reads TGTGCCAGCAGCTTAGAGGCAGGGATGAACACTGAAGCTTTCTTT.